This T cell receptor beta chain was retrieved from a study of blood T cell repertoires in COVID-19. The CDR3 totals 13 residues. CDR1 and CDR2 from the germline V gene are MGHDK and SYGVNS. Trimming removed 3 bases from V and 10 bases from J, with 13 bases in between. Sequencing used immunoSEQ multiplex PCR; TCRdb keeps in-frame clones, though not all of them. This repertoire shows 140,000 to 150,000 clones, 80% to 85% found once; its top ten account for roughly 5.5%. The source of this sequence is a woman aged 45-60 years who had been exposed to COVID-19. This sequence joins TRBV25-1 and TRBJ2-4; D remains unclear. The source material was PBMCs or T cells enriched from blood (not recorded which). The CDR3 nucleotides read TGTGCCAGCAGTGAGTCGGCGGTTGGGATTCAGTACTTC. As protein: CASSESAVGIQYF.